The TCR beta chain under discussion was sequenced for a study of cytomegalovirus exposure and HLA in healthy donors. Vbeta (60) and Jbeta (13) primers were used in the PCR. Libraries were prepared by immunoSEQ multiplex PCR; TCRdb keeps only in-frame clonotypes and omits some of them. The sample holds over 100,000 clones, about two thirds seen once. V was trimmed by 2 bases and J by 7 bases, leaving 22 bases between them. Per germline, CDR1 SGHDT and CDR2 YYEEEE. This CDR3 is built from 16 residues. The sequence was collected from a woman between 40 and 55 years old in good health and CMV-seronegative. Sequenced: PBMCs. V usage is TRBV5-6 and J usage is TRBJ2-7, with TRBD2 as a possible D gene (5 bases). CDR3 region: CASSLRGLLPLTEQYF. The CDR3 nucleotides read TGTGCCAGCAGCTTACGGGGTCTGCTACCTCTTACGGAGCAGTACTTC.